This TCR beta chain was sequenced during a study of ipilimumab plus nivolumab after autologous stem cell transplantation. Study-level background: The DLBCL group included primary refractory and relapsed cases.

TCRdb's copy holds only in-frame clones and misses some; the assay was immunoSEQ multiplex PCR. The sample lists some 87,000 clones, more than 80% occurring once. Ipilimumab, 1 mg/kg, started 14 to 28 days after autologous transplant. The receptor's source is a male donor with diffuse large B-cell lymphoma. This specimen consisted of PBMCs, obtained in a trial of ipilimumab plus nivolumab as post-transplant consolidation.

The CDR3 DNA is TGTGCCAGCAGTGCCTTAAGACAGGCTGACGATGAGCAGTTCTTC. This codes for CASSALRQADDEQFF. V is TRBV2 and J is TRBJ2-1; perhaps TRBD1 as D (6 bases). V was cut by 4 bases and J by 8 bases, with 18 bases left in between. CDR3 length: 15 residues. In germline, CDR1 is SNHLY, CDR2 FYNNEI.